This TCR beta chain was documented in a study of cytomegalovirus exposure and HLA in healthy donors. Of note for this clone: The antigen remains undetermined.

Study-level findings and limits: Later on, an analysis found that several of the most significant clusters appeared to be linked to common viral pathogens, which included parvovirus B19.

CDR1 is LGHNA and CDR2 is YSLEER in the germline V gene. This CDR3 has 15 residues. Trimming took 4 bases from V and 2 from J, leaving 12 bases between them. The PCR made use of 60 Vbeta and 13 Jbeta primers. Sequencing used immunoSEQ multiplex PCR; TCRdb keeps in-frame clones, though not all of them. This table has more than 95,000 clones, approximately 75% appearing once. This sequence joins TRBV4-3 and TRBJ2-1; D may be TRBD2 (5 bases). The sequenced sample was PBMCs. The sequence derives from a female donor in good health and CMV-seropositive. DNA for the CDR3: TGCGCCAGCAGCCTTACTAGGCGGCCCTACAATGAGCAGTTCTTC. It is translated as CASSLTRRPYNEQFF.